The 21 T cell receptor beta chains presented below share a single source sample, sequenced in a study of T cell repertoires in cytomegalovirus infection. One entry per CDR3 protein, called by TCRdb with MiXCR from the reads. The sample gives some 500,000 distinct CDR3 sequences, under 45% of which show up once; more than 40% is in the top ten. Their target antigens are unknown. Sequenced here: cultured PBMCs, sampled from culture after CMV antigen stimulation. These TCRs come from a human donor in good health (CMV status not recorded). Some clones in this sample may be carry-over from other donors' samples.

This chain joins TRBV20-1 and TRBJ1-2; TRBD1 aligns across 9 bases. CDR1 DFQATT and CDR2 SNEGSKA come from the germline V gene (reference sequence). The V and J ends lost 5 bases and 5 bases, in that order; junction bases with no gene match: 6. CDR3 length: 13 residues. In DNA, the CDR3 is TGCAGTGCTGAGGACAGGGGCGAATATGGCTACACCTTC. Translated, it gives CSAEDRGEYGYTF.

The DNA of the CDR3 is TGCGCCAGCAGCCAAGTCTGGGCGAGCACAGATACGCAGTATTTT. It specifies CASSQVWASTDTQYF. The chain links TRBV4-1 to TRBJ2-3; D is unresolved. V was clipped by 1 base and J by 0 bases, with 8 bases between them. This CDR3 contains 15 residues. CDR1 MGHRA and CDR2 YSYEKL come from the germline V gene.

This sequence joins TRBV20-1 and TRBJ1-2; TRBD1 matches 8 bases. The CDR3 sequence is 13 residues long. The germline V gene has CDR1 DFQATT and CDR2 SNEGSKA (reference sequence). With V trimmed by 1 base and J by 4 bases, 2 bases remained unmatched. Here the CDR3 reads CSARVGTGYGYTF. CDR3 in DNA: TGCAGTGCTAGAGTAGGGACAGGCTATGGCTACACCTTC.

J is TRBJ2-7 and V is TRBV10-2; D tentatively fits TRBD1 or TRBD2 (5 bases each). V was cut by 0 bases and J by 3 bases, with 9 bases left in between. The CDR3 loop spans 14 amino acids. Germline loops: CDR1 WSHSY, CDR2 SAAADI. CDR3 loop: CASSESGVDYEQYF. Written as DNA, the CDR3 is TGCGCCAGCAGTGAGTCGGGGGTCGACTACGAGCAGTACTTC.

This clonotype was counted a few times. This chain connects TRBV19 to TRBJ1-3; D unclear. With 6 bases removed from V and 0 bases from J, the gap between germline ends came to 9 bases. The germline V gene encodes CDR1 LNHDA and CDR2 SQIVND (reference sequence). This CDR3 comprises 14 residues. As DNA, the CDR3 is TGTGCCAGTAGGCCAACAGACTCTGGAAACACCATATATTTT. This encodes CASRPTDSGNTIYF. Complete variable domain (other parts from reference TRBV19 and TRBJ1-3): DGGITQSPKYLFRKEGQNVTLSCEQNLNHDAMYWYRQDPGQGLRLIYYSQIVNDFQKGDIAEGYSVSREKKESFPLTVTSAQKNPTAFYLCASRPTDSGNTIYFGEGSWLTVV.

The sample holds a few counts of this clonotype. The J gene is TRBJ2-5, the V gene TRBV12-3 or TRBV12-4, with 7 bases lining up with TRBD2. The CDR3 is 14 residues long. The V gene end was trimmed by 5 bases and the J gene end by 5 bases; junction bases not matched to a gene: 8. The CDR3, as DNA: TGTGCCAGCAGTCCGCGGAGGGGAGGGGAGACCCAGTACTTC. Its protein product is CASSPRRGGETQYF.

This clonotype was counted ten times or more. This chain connects TRBV7-2 to TRBJ2-1; 7 bases match TRBD2. V lost 4 bases, J lost 8 bases, and 11 bases stayed unmatched. The germline V gene has CDR1 SGHTA and CDR2 FQGNSA. The CDR3 runs 15 residues. The CDR3 DNA reads TGTGCCAGCAGCTCGCGACGGACTAGGAACGATGAGCAGTTCTTC. It encodes CASSSRRTRNDEQFF.

A note on this clonotype: One junction end disagrees with the germline gene, perhaps due to a read error. This chain uses TRBV7-8 with TRBJ1-3; the D gene is possibly TRBD1 (6 bases). Germline loops: CDR1 SGHVS, CDR2 FQNEAQ. The CDR3 is made up of 15 amino acids. Here the CDR3 reads CASSRTASSANTIYF. The CDR3 DNA reads TGTGCCAGCAGCCGGACAGCGAGCTCTGCAAACACCATATATTTT.

This clonotype has just a few counts. The CDR3: CASSTLTPGGYNEQFF. The CDR3 nucleotides are TGTGCCAGTAGTACCCTGACCCCAGGGGGGTACAATGAGCAGTTCTTC. V gene TRBV19 combines with J gene TRBJ2-1, with D possibly being TRBD1 (7 bases). The germline gives CDR1 LNHDA, CDR2 SQIVND (reference sequence). The germline V and J ends were trimmed by 4 bases and 4 bases, with 17 bases remaining between them. The length of the CDR3 is 16 residues.

This clonotype was counted a few times. The J gene is TRBJ2-3, the V gene TRBV20-1; 8 nucleotides agree with TRBD2. CDR3 length: 13 amino acids. Trimming at V came to 5 bases and at J to 9 bases, leaving 10 bases not matched to a gene. CDR1 is DFQATT and CDR2 is SNEGSKA in the germline V gene (reference sequence). The CDR3 nucleotides are TGCAGTGCTCACTCTAGCGGGCCAGCAACGCAGTATTTT. The encoded protein is CSAHSSGPATQYF.

The CDR3 DNA follows: TGTGCCAGCAGCTCTGGCCAGGGCCAGGGATTAGAGACCCAGTACTTC. Protein sequence: CASSSGQGQGLETQYF. This sequence joins TRBV5-8 and TRBJ2-5; perhaps TRBD1 as D (5 bases). Deletions cut 3 bases from V and 4 bases from J, with 19 bases between. Germline V gives CDR1 SGHTS, CDR2 YDEGEE. This CDR3 has 16 residues.

This clonotype was counted between two and nine times. This chain links TRBV18 with TRBJ1-2, with D unclear. The CDR3 covers 14 residues. Germline assignment: CDR1 KGHSH and CDR2 LQKENI. V was pared by 6 bases and J by 6 bases, with 17 bases between. The CDR3 is CASSADLRGDGYTF. DNA of the CDR3: TGTGCCAGCTCTGCGGACCTGCGGGGTGATGGCTACACCTTC.

The chain joins TRBV10-3 to TRBJ2-5; 8 bases are a match to TRBD1. Per the germline V gene, CDR1 is ENHRY and CDR2 is SYGVKD. Losses at the gene ends were 6 bases for V and 3 bases for J; bases not matched to a gene: 9. This CDR3 comprises 15 residues. The CDR3 DNA sequence: TGTGCCATCAGCCCAAAGGACAGGGCAGAAGAGACCCAGTACTTC. It specifies CAISPKDRAEETQYF.

V gene TRBV27 combines with J gene TRBJ2-7; 8 bases agree with TRBD1. Germline V gene data show CDR1 as MNHEY and CDR2 as SMNVEV (reference sequence). V lost 5 bases, J lost 3 bases, and 6 bases stayed unmatched. CDR3 length: 14 residues. The CDR3, as DNA: TGTGCCAGCAGTCCAGGACAGGGTCTCTACGAGCAGTACTTC. This translates into CASSPGQGLYEQYF.

As for this clonotype: Compared with germline, one end of the junction differs, possibly owing to a read error. This chain uses TRBV2 with TRBJ2-5; a weak D match, TRBD1 (6 bases). From germline, CDR1 is SNHLY and CDR2 FYNNEI. The CDR3 extends over 15 amino acids. CDR3 DNA sequence: TGTGCCAGCAGTAAAGCAGGACAGACCCAAGAGACCCAGTACTTC. Amino acid sequence: CASSKAGQTQETQYF.

The CDR3 is CSAREGGRREAFF. In DNA, the CDR3 is TGCAGTGCTAGAGAGGGGGGGAGGCGGGAAGCTTTCTTT. The chain has TRBV20-1 and TRBJ1-1, with a weak D call TRBD1 (5 bases). Germline V lookup: CDR1 DFQATT, CDR2 SNEGSKA (reference sequence). This CDR3 spans 13 amino acids. V was trimmed by 0 bases and J by 8 bases, leaving 13 bases between them.

This clonotype was seen more than once but under ten times. A read error may produce the germline difference seen at one junction end. The chain couples TRBV12-3 or TRBV12-4 to TRBJ1-1; unclear D gene. The CDR3 contains 11 residues. The DNA of the CDR3 is TGTGCCAGCAGTTTGGGCAGACCCAACGTCTTT. Translated: CASSLGRPNVF.

In this sample, this clonotype turned up many times. V gene TRBV7-2 combines with J gene TRBJ2-3; TRBD2 matches at 8 bases. V was pared by 1 base and J by 5 bases, with 5 bases of the junction left unmatched. From germline, CDR1 is SGHTA and CDR2 FQGNSA. CDR3 length: 15 residues. CDR3 DNA sequence: TGTGCCAGCAGCTTAGAGGTGGCGGGGGGAGATACGCAGTATTTT. Encoded protein: CASSLEVAGGDTQYF.

Written as DNA, the CDR3 is TGTGCCAGCAGTACCCCGACTGGTCAAGAGACCCAGTACTTC. Translating gives CASSTPTGQETQYF. This chain joins TRBV6-6 and TRBJ2-5; no definite D call. The CDR3 spans 14 residues. Germline V gene lookup returns CDR1 MNHNY and CDR2 SVGAGI (reference sequence). Trimming took off 5 bases at V and 2 bases at J, with 12 bases between the two ends.

The genes are TRBV30 and TRBJ2-1; tentative D call: TRBD2 (6 bases). The V end lost 1 base, the J end lost 8 bases, and 21 bases lay between the germline ends. The CDR3 has 16 amino acids. Germline CDR1 reads GTSNPN; CDR2 reads SVGIG (reference sequence). CDR3 coding DNA: TGTGCCTGGAGTGCTCCCCAAGGACGGGAGAGCGATGAGCAGTTCTTC. Protein sequence: CAWSAPQGRESDEQFF.

The chain has TRBV11-2 and TRBJ2-5; TRBD1 might be the D (5 bases). Germline V gene sequence: CDR1 SGHAT, CDR2 FQNNGV. Trimming left V 8 bases short and J 5 bases short, with 18 bases between. This CDR3 has 14 residues. CDR3 coding DNA: TGTGCCAGCGGCCGCGCTCAGGGTTGGGAGACCCAGTACTTC. It specifies CASGRAQGWETQYF.